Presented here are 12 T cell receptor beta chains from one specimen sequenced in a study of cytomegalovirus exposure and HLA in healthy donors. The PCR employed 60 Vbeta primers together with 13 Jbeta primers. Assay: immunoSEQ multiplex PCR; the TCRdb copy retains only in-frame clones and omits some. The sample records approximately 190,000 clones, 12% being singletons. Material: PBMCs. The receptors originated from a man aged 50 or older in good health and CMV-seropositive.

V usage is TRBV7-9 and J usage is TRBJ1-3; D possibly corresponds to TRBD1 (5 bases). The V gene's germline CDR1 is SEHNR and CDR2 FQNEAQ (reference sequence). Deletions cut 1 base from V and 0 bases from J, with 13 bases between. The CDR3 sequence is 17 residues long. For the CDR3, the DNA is TGTGCCAGCAGCTTAGGCCCCTGGCAGGGCTCTGGAAACACCATATATTTT. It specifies CASSLGPWQGSGNTIYF.

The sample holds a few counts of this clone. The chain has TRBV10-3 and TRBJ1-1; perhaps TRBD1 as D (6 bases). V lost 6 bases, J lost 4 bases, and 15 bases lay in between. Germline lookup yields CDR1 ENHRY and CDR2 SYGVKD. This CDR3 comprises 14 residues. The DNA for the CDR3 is TGTGCCATCAGGGTGGGGGCCCAGGGCACTGAAGCTTTCTTT. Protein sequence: CAIRVGAQGTEAFF.

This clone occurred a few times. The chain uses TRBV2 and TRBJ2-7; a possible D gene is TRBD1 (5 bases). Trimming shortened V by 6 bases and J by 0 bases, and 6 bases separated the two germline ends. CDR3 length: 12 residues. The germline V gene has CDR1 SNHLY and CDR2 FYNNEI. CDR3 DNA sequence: TGTGCCAGCAGAGGGGACTCCTACGAGCAGTACGTC. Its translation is CASRGDSYEQYV.

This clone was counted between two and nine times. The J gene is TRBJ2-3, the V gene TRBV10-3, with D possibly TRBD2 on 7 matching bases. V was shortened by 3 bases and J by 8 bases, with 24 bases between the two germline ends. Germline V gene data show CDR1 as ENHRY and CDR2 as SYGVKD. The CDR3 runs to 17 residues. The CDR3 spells CAISDPAASGVGGTQYF. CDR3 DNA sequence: TGTGCCATCAGTGACCCTGCCGCCAGCGGGGTAGGGGGTACGCAGTATTTT.

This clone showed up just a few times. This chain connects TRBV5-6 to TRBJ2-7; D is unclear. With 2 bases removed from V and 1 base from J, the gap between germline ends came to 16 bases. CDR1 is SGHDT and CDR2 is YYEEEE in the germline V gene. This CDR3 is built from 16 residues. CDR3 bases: TGTGCCAGCAGCTTTTCCCTGCGAGGTACTTCCTACGAGCAGTACTTC. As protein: CASSFSLRGTSYEQYF. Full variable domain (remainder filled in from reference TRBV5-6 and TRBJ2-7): DAGVTQSPTHLIKTRGQQVTLRCSPKSGHDTVSWYQQALGQGPQFIFQYYEEEERQRGNFPDRFSGHQFPNYSSELNVNALLLGDSALYLCASSFSLRGTSYEQYFGPGTRLTVT.

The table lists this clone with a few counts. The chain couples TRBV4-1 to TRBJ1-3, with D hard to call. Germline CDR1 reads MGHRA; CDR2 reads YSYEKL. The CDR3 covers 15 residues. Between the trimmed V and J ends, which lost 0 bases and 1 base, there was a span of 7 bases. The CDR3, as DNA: TGCGCCAGCAGCCAAGAAGGCAGGTCTGGAAACACCATATATTTT. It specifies CASSQEGRSGNTIYF.

The CDR3 coding sequence is TGTGCCAGTAGTACCGGACAGGGTCGCTACACCTTC. Its protein product is CASSTGQGRYTF. The chain is built from TRBV19 and TRBJ1-2; TRBD1 matches at 8 bases. V gave up 4 bases and J gave up 9 bases; unmatched junction bases: 4. The CDR3 covers 12 residues. The germline V gene encodes CDR1 LNHDA and CDR2 SQIVND (reference sequence).

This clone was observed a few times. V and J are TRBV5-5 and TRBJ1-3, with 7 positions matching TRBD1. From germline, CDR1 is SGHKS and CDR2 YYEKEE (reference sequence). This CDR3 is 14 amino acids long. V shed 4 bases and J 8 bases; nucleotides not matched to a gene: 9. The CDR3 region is CASSLRQGTDTIYF. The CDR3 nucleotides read TGTGCCAGCAGCCTCCGACAGGGTACAGACACCATATATTTT.

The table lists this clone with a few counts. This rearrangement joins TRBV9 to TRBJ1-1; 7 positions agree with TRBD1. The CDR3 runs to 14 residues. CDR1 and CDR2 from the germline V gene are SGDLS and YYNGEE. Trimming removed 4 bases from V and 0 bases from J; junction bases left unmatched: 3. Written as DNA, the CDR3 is TGTGCCAGCAGCCCGACAGGGATGAACACTGAAGCTTTCTTT. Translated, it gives CASSPTGMNTEAFF.

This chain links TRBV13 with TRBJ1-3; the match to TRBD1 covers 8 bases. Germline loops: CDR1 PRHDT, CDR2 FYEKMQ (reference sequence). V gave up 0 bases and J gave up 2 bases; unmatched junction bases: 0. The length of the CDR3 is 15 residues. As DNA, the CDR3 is TGTGCCAGCAGCTTAGGACAGGGGGCTGGAAACACCATATATTTT. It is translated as CASSLGQGAGNTIYF.

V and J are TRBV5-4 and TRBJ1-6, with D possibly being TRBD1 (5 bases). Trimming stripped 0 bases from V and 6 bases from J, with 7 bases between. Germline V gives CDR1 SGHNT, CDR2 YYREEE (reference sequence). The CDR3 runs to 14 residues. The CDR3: CASSLAGVNSPLHF. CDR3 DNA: TGTGCCAGCAGCTTGGCGGGGGTTAATTCACCCCTCCACTTT.

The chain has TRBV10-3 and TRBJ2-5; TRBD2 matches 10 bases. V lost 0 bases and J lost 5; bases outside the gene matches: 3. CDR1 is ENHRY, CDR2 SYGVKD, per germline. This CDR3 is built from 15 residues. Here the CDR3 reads CAISESSGGEETQYF. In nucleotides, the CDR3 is TGTGCCATCAGTGAGTCCAGCGGGGGGGAGGAGACCCAGTACTTC.